This TCR beta chain was identified in a study of early T cells in non-severe SARS-CoV-2 infection. Study as a whole: Bulk RNA isolated from unsorted whole blood underwent sequencing; chains were not paired.

Study observations and caveats: VDJdb-based matching was biased toward anti-spike CD8 responses and missed private and CD4 specificities.

The protocol attached unique molecular identifiers to individual cDNA molecules. TCRdb re-analysed the 5' RACE reads in MiXCR, keeping a single row per CDR3 protein. The repertoire includes more than 65,000 distinct CDR3 sequences, roughly an eighth of them detected once, and 1.3% sits in the top ten. The count of this clonotype is one. Its cognate antigen is unknown. The sample taken for sequencing was whole blood. This sequence originates from an adult who was a healthcare worker with PCR-confirmed SARS-CoV-2 infection or an uninfected control (not recorded which).

The CDR3 DNA reads TGCAGTGCTAGACAGGGGAAGGCTGAAAAACTGTTTTTT. It translates to CSARQGKAEKLFF. The chain couples TRBV20-1 to TRBJ1-4; D perhaps matches TRBD1 (6 bases). This CDR3 comprises 13 residues. V lost 2 bases to trimming and J lost 7 bases, with 11 bases between them. Germline values: CDR1 DFQATT, CDR2 SNEGSKA (reference sequence).